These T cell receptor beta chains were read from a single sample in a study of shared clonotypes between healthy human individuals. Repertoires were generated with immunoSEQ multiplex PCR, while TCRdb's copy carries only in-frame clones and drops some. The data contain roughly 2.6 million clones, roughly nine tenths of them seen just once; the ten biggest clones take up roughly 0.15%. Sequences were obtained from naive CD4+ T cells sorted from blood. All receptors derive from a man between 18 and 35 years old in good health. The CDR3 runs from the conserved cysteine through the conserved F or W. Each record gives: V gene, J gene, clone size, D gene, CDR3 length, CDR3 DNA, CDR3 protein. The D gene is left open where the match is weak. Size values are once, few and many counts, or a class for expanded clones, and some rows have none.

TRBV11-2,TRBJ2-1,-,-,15,TGTGCCAGCAGCGCCGGGACTCCTCCTTACAATGAGCAGTTCTTC,CASSAGTPPYNEQFF
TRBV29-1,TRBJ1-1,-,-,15,TGCAGCGTTGATAGCGGCAGGGGCCAGGACACTGAAGCTTTCTTT,CSVDSGRGQDTEAFF
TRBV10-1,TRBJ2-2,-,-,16,TGCGCCAGCAGTGAGTCGATCGGATTTGGGGCCGGGGAGCTGTTTTTT,CASSESIGFGAGELFF
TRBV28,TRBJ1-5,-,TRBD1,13,TGTGCCAGCAGTCGGGACAGGAGGCAGCCCCAGCATTTT,CASSRDRRQPQHF
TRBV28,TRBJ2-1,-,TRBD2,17,TGTGCCAGCAGTCCCAGCCAGCCGGGACTAGCTGGGGCCGAGCAGTTCTTC,CASSPSQPGLAGAEQFF
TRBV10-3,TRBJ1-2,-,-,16,TGTGCCATCAGTGAGTCAGGACAGCTCGTTAACTATGGCTACACCTTC,CAISESGQLVNYGYTF
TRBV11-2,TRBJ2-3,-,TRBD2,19,TGTGCCAGCAGCGAAGGCCCACCGGGACTAGCGGGAGGGGCAGATACGCAGTATTTT,CASSEGPPGLAGGADTQYF
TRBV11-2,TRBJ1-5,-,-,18,TGTGCCAGCAGCTTCCTCAGGGTGGGGTCTCATAGCAATCAGCCCCAGCATTTT,CASSFLRVGSHSNQPQHF
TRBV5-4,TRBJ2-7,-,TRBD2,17,TGTGCCAGCAGCCCCGGGACTAGCGGGGGGACCCCCTACGAGCAGTACTTC,CASSPGTSGGTPYEQYF
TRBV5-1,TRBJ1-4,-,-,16,TGCGCCAGCAGCTTTGGTAGAGTAGCAACTAATGAAAAACTGTTTTTT,CASSFGRVATNEKLFF
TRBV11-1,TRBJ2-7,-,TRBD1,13,TGTGCCAGCAGCAGCGGGACAGGGTTGGAGCAGTACTTC,CASSSGTGLEQYF
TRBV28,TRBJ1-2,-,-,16,TGTGCCAGCAGTTTTACAGAGAAAACGCTGGGCTATGGCTACACCTTC,CASSFTEKTLGYGYTF
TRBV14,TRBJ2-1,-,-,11,TGTGCCAGCAGCCACCGCAATGAGCAGTTCTTC,CASSHRNEQFF
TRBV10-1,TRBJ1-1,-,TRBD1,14,TGCGCCAGCACCCGGGACAGGGGGAACACTGAAGCTTTCTTT,CASTRDRGNTEAFF
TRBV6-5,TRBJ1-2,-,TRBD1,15,TGTGCCAGCAGTTACTCGACAGGGGGCGACTATGGCTACACCTTC,CASSYSTGGDYGYTF
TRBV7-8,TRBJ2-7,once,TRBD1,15,TGTGCCAGCAGCCTCACGACAGGGCCCAACTACGAGCAGTACTTC,CASSLTTGPNYEQYF
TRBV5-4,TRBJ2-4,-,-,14,TGTGCCAGCAGCTTGGCGGGGTACAAAAACATTCAGTACTTC,CASSLAGYKNIQYF
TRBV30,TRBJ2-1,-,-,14,TGTGCCTGGAATAAGGGGGATCGGTACAATGAGCAGTTCTTC,CAWNKGDRYNEQFF
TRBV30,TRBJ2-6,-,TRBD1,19,TGTGCCTGGAGTGTACGGGACAGGGGTTTCCTCTCTGGGGCCAACGTCCTGACTTTC,CAWSVRDRGFLSGANVLTF